This T cell receptor beta chain is drawn from a study of T-cell reconstitution after alpha-beta-depleted transplantation in children. Ten or more counts support this clonotype. V dropped 6 bases and J dropped 1; count of bases not matched to a gene: 5. CDR3 length: 15 amino acids. Germline-derived CDR1 and CDR2 are SGHTA and FQGNSA. Unique molecular identifiers were used to barcode this TCRbeta library. A single record per CDR3 protein comes from TCRdb applying MiXCR to the PCR reads. The sample yields hundreds of thousands of distinct CDR3 sequences, around a sixth seen once. Sample: PBMCs from the stem cell graft donor, taken from the stem cell graft. This clonotype was sampled from a human donor who donated a stem cell graft to a child with acute myeloid leukemia. The rearrangement links TRBV7-2 to TRBJ1-4, with 7 bases aligning to TRBD1. This CDR3 reads CASSPRQGTNEKLFF. CDR3 bases: TGTGCCAGCAGTCCGCGACAGGGAACTAATGAAAAACTGTTTTTT.